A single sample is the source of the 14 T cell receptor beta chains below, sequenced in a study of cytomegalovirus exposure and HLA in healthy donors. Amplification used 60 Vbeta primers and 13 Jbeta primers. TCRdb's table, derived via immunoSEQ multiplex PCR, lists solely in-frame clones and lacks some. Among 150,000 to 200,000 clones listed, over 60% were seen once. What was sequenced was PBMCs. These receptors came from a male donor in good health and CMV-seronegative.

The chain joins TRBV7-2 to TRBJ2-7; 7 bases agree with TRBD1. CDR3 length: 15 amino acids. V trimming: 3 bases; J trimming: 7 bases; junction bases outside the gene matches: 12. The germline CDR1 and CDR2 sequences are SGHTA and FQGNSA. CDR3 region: CASSFDRVFPLEQYF. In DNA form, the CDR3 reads TGTGCCAGCAGCTTCGACAGGGTCTTTCCCTTGGAGCAGTACTTC. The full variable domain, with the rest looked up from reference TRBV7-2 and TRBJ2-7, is GAGVSQSPSNKVTEKGKDVELRCDPISGHTALYWYRQSLGQGLEFLIYFQGNSAPDKSGLPSDRFSAERTGGSVSTLTIQRTQQEDSAVYLCASSFDRVFPLEQYFGPGTRLTVT.

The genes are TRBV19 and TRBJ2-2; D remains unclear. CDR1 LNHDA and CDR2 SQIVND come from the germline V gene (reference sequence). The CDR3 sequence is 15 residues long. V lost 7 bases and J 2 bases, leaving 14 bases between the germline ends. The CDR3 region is CASTPQTPNTGELFF. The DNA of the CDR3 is TGTGCCAGTACCCCTCAAACACCAAACACCGGGGAGCTGTTTTTT.

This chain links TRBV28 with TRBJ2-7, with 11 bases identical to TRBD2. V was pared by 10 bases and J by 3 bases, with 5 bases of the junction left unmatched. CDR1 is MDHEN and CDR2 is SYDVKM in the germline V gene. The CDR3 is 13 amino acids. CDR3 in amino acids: CATQGLAVYEQYF. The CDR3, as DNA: TGTGCCACCCAGGGACTAGCGGTCTACGAGCAGTACTTC.

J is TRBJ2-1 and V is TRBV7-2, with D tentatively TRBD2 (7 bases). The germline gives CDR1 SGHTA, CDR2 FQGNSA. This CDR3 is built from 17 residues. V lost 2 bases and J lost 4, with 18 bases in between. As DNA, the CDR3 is TGTGCCAGCAGCTTACGGGGGGCGCAGGGCTGGTACAATGAGCAGTTCTTC. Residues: CASSLRGAQGWYNEQFF.

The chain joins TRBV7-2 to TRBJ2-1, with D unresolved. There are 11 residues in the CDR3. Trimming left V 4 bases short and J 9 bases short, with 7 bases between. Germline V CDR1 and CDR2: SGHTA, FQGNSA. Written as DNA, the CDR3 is TGTGCCAGCAGCTCGAGGAGTGAGCAGTTCTTC. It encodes CASSSRSEQFF.

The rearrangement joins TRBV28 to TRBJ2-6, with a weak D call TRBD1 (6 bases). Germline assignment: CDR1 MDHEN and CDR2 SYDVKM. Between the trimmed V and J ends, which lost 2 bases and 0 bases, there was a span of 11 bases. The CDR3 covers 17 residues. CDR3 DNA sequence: TGTGCCAGCAGTTTAGGACAGAGGGACTCTGGGGCCAACGTCCTGACTTTC. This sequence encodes CASSLGQRDSGANVLTF.

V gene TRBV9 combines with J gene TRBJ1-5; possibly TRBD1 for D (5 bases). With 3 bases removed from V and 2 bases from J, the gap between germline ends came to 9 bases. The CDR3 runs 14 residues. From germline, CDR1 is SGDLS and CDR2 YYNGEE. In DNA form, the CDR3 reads TGTGCCAGCAGCGCGGGGGTTGGCAATCAGCCCCAGCATTTT. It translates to CASSAGVGNQPQHF.

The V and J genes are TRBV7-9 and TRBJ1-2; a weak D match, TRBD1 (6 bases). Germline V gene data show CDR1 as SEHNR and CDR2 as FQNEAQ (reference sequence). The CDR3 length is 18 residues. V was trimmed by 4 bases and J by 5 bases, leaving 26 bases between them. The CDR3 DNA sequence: TGTGCCAGCAGCTCCTACCCCTCGCAGTGGGGGCAAGCATATGGCTACACCTTC. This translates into CASSSYPSQWGQAYGYTF.

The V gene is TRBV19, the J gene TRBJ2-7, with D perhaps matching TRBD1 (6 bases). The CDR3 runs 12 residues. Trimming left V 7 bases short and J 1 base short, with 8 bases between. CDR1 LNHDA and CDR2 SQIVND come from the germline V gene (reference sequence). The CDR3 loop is CASMGQSYEQYF. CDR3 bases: TGTGCCAGTATGGGACAATCCTACGAGCAGTACTTC. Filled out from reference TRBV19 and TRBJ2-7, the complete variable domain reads DGGITQSPKYLFRKEGQNVTLSCEQNLNHDAMYWYRQDPGQGLRLIYYSQIVNDFQKGDIAEGYSVSREKKESFPLTVTSAQKNPTAFYLCASMGQSYEQYFGPGTRLTVT.

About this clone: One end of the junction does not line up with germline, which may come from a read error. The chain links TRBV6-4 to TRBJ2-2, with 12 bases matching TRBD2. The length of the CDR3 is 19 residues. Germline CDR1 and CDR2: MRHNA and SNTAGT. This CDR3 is CASSDSLAGGPMNTEELFF. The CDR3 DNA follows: TGTGCCAGCAGTGATTCGCTAGCGGGAGGGCCAATGAACACCGAGGAGCTGTTTTTT.

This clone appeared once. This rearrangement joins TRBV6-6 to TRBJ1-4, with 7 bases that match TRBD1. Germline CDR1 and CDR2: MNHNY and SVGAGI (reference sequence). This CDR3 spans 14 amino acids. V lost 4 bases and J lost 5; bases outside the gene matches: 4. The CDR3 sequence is CASSSTGWNEKLFF. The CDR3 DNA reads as TGTGCCAGCAGTTCGACAGGGTGGAATGAAAAACTGTTTTTT.

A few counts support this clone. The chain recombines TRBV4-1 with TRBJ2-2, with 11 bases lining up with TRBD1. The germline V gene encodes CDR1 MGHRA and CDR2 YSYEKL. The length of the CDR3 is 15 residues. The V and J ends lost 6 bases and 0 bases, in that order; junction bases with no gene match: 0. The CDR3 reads CASRGQGANTGELFF. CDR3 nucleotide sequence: TGCGCCAGCAGGGGACAGGGGGCGAACACCGGGGAGCTGTTTTTT.

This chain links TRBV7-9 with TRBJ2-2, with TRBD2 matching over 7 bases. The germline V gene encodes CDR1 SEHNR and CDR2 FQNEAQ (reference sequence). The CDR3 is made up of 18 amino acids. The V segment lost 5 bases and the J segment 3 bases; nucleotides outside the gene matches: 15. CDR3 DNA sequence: TGTGCCAGCAGCCCCCGACCGGCTAGCGGCGGTTACACCGGGGAGCTGTTTTTT. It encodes CASSPRPASGGYTGELFF.

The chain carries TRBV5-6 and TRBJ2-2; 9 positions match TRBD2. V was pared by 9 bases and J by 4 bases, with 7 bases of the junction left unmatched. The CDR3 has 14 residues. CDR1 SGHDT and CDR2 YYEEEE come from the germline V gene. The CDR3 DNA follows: TGTGCCATGTCGCGGGGGGGGACCACCGGGGAGCTGTTTTTT. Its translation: CAMSRGGTTGELFF.